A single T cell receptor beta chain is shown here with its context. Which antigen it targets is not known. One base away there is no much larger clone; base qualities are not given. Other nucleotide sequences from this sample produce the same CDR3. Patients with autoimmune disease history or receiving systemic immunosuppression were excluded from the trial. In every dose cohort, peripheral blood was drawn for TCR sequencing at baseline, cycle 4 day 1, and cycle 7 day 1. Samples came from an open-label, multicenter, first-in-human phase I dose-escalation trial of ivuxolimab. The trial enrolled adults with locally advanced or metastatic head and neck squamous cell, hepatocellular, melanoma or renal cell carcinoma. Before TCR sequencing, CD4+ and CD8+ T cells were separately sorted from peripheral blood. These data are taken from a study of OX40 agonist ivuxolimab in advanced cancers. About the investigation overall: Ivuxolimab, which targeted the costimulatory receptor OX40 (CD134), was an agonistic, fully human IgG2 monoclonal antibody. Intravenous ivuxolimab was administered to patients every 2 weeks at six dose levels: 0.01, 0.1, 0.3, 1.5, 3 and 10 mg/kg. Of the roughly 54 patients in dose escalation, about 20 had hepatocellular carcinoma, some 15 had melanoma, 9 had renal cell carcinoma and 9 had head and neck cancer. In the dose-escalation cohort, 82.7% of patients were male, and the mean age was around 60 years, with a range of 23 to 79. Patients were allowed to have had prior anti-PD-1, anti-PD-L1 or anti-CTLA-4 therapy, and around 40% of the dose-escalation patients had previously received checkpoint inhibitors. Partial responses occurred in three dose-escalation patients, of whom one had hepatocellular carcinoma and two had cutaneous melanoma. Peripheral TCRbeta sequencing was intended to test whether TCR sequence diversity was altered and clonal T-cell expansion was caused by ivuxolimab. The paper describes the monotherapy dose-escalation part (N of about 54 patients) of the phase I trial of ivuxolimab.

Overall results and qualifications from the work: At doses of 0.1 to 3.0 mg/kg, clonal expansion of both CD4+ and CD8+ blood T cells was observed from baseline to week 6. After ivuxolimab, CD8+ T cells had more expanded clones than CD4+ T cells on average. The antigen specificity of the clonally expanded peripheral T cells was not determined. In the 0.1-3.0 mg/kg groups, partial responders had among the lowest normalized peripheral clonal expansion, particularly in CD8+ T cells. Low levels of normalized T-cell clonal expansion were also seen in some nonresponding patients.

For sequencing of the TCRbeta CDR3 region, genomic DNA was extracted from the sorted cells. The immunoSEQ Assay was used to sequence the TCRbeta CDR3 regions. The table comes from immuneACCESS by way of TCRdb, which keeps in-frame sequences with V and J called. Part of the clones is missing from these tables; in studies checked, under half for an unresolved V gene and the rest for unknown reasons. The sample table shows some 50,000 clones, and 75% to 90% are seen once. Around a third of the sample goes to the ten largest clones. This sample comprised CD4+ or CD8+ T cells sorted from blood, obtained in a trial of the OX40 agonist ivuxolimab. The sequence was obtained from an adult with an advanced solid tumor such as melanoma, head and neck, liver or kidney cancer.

CDR3 reads: CASSLTGTYGYTF. At the DNA level, the sequence is TGTGCCAGCAGCCTTACAGGGACCTATGGCTACACCTTC. The chain employs TRBV6-5 and TRBJ1-2, with TRBD1 tentatively as D gene (6 bases match). Counted from cysteine to phenylalanine, this CDR3 has 13 amino acids. Only the CDR3 portion is preserved as DNA: 39 bases, with reading frame beginning at the first base. According to the germline V gene, CDR1 reads MNHEY and CDR2 reads SVGAGI. Trimming at the junction amounts to 6 bases on V and 4 bases on J, and the germline ends lie 12 bases apart.